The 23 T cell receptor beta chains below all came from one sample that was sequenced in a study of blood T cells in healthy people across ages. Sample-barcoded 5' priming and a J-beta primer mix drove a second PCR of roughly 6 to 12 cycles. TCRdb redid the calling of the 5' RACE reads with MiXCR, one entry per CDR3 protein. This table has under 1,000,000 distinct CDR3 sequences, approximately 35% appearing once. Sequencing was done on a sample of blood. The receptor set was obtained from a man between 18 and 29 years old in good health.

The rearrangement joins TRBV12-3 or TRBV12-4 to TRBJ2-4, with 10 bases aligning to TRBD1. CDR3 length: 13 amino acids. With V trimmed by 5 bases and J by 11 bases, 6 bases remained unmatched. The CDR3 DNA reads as TGTGCCAGCAGTGGACAGGGGGAGGAAGTTCAGTACTTC. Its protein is CASSGQGEEVQYF.

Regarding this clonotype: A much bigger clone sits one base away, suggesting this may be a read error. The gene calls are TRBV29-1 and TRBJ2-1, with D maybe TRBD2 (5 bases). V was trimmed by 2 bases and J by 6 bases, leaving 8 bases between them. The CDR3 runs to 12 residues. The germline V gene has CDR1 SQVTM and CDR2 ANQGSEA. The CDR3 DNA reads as TGCAGCGTTGAATCTAGCAGCAATGAGCAGTTCTTC. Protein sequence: CSVESSSNEQFF.

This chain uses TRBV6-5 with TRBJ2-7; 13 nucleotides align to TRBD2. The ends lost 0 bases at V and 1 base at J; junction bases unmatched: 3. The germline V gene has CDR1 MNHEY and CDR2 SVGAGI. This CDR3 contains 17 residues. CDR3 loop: CASSYSTSGGPSYEQYF. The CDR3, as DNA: TGTGCCAGCAGTTACTCGACTAGCGGGGGGCCTTCCTACGAGCAGTACTTC.

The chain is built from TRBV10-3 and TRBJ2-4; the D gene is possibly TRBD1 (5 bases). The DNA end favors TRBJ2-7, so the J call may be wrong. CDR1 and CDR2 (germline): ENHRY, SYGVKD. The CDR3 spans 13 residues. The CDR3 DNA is TGTGCCATCCACGCAGGGAACTCCTACGAGCAGTACTTC. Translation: CAIHAGNSYEQYF.

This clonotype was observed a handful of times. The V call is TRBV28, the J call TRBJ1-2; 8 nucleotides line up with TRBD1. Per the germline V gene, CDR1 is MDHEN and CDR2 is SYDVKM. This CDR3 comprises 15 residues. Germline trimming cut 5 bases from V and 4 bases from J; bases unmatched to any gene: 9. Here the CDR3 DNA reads TGTGCCAGCAGTCCCCGGGACAGGAAGCTCTATGGCTACACCTTC. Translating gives CASSPRDRKLYGYTF.

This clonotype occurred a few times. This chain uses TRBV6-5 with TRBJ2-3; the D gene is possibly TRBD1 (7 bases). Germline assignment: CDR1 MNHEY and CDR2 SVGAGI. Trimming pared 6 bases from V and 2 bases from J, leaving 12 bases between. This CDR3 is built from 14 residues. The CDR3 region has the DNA TGTGCCAGCAGAACAGGGGAGGACACAGATACGCAGTATTTT. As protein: CASRTGEDTDTQYF.

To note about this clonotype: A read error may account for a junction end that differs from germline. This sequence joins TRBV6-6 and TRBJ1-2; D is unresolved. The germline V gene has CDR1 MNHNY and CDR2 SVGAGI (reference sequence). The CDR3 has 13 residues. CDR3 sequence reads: CACSPLGERGYTF. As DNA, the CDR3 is TGTGCCTGCAGCCCCTTGGGCGAGCGCGGCTACACCTTC.

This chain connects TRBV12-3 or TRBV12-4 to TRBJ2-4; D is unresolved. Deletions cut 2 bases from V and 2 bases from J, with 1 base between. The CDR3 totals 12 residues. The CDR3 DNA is TGTGCCAGCAGTTTAACCAAAAACATTCAGTACTTC. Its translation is CASSLTKNIQYF.

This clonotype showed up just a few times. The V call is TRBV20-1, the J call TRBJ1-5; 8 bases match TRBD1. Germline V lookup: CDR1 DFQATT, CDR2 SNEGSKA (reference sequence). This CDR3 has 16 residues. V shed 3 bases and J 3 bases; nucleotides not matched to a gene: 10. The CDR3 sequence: CSASPYRDRTNQPQHF. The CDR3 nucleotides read TGCAGTGCTAGCCCATATAGGGACAGGACCAATCAGCCCCAGCATTTT.

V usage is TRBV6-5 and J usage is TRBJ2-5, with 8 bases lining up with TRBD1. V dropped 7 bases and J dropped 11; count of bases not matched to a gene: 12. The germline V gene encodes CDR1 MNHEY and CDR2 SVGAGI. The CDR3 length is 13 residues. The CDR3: CASTQGQGNEQYF. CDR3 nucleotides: TGTGCCAGCACCCAAGGACAGGGCAATGAGCAGTACTTC.

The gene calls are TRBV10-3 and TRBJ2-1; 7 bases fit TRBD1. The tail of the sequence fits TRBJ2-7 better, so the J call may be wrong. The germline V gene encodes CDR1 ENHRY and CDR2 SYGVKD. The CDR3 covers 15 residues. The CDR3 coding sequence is TGTGCCATCCAGCCCCAGGGGGACACCTACAATGAGCAGTACTTC. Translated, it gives CAIQPQGDTYNEQYF.

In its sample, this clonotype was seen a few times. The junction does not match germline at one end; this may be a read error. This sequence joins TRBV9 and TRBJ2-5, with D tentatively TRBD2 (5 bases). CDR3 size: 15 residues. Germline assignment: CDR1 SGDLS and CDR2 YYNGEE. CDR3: CASSVAGRWEEAQYF. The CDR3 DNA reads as TGTGCCAGCAGCGTAGCTGGGAGATGGGAAGAGGCCCAGTACTTC.

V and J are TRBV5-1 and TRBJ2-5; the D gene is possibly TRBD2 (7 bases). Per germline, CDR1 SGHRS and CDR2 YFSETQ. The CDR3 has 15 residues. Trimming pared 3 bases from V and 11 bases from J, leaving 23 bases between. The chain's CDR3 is CASSSSGGAANEQYF. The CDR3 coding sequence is TGCGCCAGCAGCTCAAGTGGGGGGGCCGCGAATGAGCAGTACTTC.

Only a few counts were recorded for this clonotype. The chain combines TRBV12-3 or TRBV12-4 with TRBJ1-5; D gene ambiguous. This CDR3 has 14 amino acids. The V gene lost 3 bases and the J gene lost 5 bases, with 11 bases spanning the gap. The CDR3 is CASSFDPVHQPQHF. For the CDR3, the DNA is TGTGCCAGCAGTTTCGACCCTGTCCATCAGCCCCAGCATTTT.

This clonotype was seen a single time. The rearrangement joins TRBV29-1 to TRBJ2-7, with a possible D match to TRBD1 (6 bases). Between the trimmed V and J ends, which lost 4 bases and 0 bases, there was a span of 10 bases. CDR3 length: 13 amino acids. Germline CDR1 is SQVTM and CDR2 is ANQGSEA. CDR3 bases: TGCAGCGTTGGGACAGTCCTCTCCTACGAGCAGTACTTC. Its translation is CSVGTVLSYEQYF.

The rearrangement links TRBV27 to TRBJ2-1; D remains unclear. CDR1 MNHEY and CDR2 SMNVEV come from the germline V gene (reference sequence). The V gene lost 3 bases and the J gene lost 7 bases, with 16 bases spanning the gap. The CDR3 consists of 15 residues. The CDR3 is CASSFSIGLWNEQFF. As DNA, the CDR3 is TGTGCCAGCAGTTTTTCGATAGGGTTGTGGAATGAGCAGTTCTTC.

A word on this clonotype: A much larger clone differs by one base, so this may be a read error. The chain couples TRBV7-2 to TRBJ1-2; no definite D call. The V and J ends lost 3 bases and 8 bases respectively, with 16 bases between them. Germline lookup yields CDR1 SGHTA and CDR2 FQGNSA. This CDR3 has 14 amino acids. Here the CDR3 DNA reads TGTGCCAGCAGCTTGAAGGGCCCCCCGGTAGGCTACACCTTC. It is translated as CASSLKGPPVGYTF.

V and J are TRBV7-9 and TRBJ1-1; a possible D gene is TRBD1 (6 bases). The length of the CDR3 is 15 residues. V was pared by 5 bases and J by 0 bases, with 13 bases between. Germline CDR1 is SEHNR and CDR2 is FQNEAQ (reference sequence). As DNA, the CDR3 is TGTGCCAGCAGCCAAGGGGGACACATGAACACTGAAGCTTTCTTT. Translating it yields CASSQGGHMNTEAFF.

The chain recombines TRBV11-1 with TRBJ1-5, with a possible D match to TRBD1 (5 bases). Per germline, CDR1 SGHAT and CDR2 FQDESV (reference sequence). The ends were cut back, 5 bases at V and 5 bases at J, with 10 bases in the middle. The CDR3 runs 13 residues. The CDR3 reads CASSASGDQPQHF. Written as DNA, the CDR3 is TGTGCCAGCAGCGCGTCGGGGGATCAGCCCCAGCATTTT.

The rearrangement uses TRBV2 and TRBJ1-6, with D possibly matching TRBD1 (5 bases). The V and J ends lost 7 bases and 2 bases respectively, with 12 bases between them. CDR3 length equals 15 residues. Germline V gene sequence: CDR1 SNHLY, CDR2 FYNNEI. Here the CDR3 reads CASMGPSPYNSPLHF. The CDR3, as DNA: TGTGCCAGCATGGGGCCCAGCCCCTATAATTCACCCCTCCACTTT.

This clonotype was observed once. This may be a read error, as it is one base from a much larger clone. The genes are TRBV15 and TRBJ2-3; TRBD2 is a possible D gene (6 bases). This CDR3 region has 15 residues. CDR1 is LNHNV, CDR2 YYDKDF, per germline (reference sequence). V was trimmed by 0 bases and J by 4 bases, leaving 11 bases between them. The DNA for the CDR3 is TGTGCCACCAGCAGAGATCTTGCTAGCGCAGATACGCAGTATTTT. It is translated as CATSRDLASADTQYF.

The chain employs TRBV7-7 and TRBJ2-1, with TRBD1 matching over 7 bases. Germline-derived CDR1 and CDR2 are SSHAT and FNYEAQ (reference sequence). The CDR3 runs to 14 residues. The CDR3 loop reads CAGSLNRGQDEQFF. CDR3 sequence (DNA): TGTGCTGGCAGCTTAAACAGGGGCCAGGATGAGCAGTTCTTC.

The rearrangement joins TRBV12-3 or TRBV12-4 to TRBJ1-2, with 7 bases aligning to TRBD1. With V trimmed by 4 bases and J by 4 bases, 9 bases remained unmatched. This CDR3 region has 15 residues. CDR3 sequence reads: CASSSQGQQFYGYTF. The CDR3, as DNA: TGTGCCAGCAGTTCACAGGGACAGCAGTTCTATGGCTACACCTTC.